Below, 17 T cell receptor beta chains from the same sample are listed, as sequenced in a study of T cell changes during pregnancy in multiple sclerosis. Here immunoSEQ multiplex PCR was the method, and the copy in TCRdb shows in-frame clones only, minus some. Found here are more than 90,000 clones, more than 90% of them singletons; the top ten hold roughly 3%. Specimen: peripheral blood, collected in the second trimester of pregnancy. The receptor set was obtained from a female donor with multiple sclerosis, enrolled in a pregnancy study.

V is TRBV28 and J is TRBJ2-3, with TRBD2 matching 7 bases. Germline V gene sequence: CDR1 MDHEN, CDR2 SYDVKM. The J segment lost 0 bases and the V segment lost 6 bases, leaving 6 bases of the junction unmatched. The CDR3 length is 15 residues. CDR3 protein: CASRESGMSTDTQYF. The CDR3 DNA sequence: TGTGCCAGCAGGGAGAGCGGGATGAGCACAGATACGCAGTATTTT. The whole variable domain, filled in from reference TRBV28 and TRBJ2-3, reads DVKVTQSSRYLVKRTGEKVFLECVQDMDHENMFWYRQDPGLGLRLIYFSYDVKMKEKGDIPEGYSVSREKKERFSLILESASTNQTSMYLCASRESGMSTDTQYFGPGTRLTVL.

Here the CDR3 DNA reads TGTGCCAGCACCCCCCAAGGACAGCTCCTTCACAATGAGCAGTTCTTC. This sequence encodes CASTPQGQLLHNEQFF. The rearrangement joins TRBV7-2 to TRBJ2-1, with D possibly matching TRBD1 (6 bases). The CDR3 is 16 amino acids. The germline CDR1 and CDR2 sequences are SGHTA and FQGNSA. V shed 7 bases and J shed 5 bases, with 21 bases lying between them. The complete variable domain, with remaining parts taken from reference TRBV7-2 and TRBJ2-1, reads GAGVSQSPSNKVTEKGKDVELRCDPISGHTALYWYRQSLGQGLEFLIYFQGNSAPDKSGLPSDRFSAERTGGSVSTLTIQRTQQEDSAVYLCASTPQGQLLHNEQFFGPGTRLTVL.

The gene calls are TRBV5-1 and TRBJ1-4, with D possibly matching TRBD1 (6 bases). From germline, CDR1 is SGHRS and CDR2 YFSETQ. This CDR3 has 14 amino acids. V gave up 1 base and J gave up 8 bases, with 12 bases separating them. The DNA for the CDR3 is TGCGCCAGCAGCTTGCAGGGGTATGGCGAAAAACTGTTTTTT. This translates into CASSLQGYGEKLFF.

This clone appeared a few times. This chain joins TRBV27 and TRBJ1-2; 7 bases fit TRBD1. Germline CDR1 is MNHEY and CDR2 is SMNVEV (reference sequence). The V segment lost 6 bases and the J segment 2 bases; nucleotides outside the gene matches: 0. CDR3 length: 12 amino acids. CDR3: CASRDRNYGYTF. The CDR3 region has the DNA TGTGCCAGCAGGGACAGGAACTATGGCTACACCTTC.

CDR3 in DNA: TGCGCCAGCAATCGAGCAGGGGGCGTCGAGCAGTACTTC. Protein product: CASNRAGGVEQYF. V and J are TRBV5-1 and TRBJ2-7, with 8 bases lining up with TRBD1. Germline V gene lookup returns CDR1 SGHRS and CDR2 YFSETQ. CDR3 size: 13 residues. Unmatched junction bases numbered 8, after V lost 6 bases and J lost 6 bases.

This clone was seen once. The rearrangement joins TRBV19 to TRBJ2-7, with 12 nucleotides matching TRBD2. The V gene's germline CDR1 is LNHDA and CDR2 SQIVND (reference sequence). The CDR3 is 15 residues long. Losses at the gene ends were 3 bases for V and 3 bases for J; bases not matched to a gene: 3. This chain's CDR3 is CASSIGLAGIYEQYF. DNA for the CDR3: TGTGCCAGTAGTATTGGACTAGCGGGAATCTACGAGCAGTACTTC. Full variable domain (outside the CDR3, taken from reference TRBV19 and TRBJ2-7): DGGITQSPKYLFRKEGQNVTLSCEQNLNHDAMYWYRQDPGQGLRLIYYSQIVNDFQKGDIAEGYSVSREKKESFPLTVTSAQKNPTAFYLCASSIGLAGIYEQYFGPGTRLTVT.

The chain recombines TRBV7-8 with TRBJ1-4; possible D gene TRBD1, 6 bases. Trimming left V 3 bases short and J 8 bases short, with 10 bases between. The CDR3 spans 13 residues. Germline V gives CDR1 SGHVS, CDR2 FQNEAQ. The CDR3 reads CASSFDRREKLFF. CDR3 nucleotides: TGTGCCAGCAGCTTCGACAGGCGGGAAAAACTGTTTTTT.

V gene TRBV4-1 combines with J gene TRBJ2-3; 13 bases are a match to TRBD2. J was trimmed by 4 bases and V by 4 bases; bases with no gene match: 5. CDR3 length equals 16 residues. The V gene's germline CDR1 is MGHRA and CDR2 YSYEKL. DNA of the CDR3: TGCGCCAGCAGCCGTACTAGCGGGAGGGCCGCAGATACGCAGTATTTT. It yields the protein CASSRTSGRAADTQYF.

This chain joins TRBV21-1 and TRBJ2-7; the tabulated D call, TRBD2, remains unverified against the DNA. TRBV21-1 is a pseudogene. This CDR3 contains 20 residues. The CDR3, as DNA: TGTGCCAGCAGCAAAGGAAATCAAGGGACTAGCGGGCGGCCATCCTACGAGCAGTACTTC. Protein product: CASSKGNQGTSGRPSYEQYF.

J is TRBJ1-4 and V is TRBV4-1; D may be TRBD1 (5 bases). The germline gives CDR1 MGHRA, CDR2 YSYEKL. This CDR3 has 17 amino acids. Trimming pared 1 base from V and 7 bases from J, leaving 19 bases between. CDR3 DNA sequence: TGCGCCAGCAGCCAAGGGGGGGGACGGGCAGGGTTTGAAAAACTGTTTTTT. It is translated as CASSQGGGRAGFEKLFF.

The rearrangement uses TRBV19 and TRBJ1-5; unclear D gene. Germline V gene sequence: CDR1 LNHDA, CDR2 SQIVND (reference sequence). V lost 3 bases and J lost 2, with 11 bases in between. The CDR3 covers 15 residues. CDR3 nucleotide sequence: TGTGCCAGTAGTATTAGCGGGGAAGGCAATCAGCCCCAGCATTTT. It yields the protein CASSISGEGNQPQHF.

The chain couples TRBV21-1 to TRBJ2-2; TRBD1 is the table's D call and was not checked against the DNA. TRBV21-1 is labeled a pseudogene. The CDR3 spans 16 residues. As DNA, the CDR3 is TGTGCCAGCATCCCCTGGCTGCAGGTACGCACCGGGGAGCTGTTTTTT. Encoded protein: CASIPWLQVRTGELFF.

The CDR3: CASSLKVAGGPDTQYF. DNA of the CDR3: TGCGCCAGCAGCCTCAAGGTGGCGGGAGGGCCAGATACGCAGTATTTT. The chain carries TRBV4-1 and TRBJ2-3; the match to TRBD2 covers 9 bases. Looked up from germline, CDR1 is MGHRA and CDR2 is YSYEKL. The V segment lost 4 bases and the J segment 4 bases; nucleotides outside the gene matches: 9. The CDR3 spans 16 residues.

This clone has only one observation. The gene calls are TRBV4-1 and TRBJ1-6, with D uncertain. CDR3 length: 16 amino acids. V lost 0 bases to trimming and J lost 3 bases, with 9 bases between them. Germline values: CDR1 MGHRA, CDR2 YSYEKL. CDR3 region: CASSQEVTVYNSPLHF. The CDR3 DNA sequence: TGCGCCAGCAGCCAAGAGGTCACAGTCTATAATTCACCCCTCCACTTT.

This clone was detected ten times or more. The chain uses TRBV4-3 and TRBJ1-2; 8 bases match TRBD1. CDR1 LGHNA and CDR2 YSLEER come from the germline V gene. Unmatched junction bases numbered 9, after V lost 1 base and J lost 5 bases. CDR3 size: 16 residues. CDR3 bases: TGCGCCAGCAGCCAAGGACCGTTACAGGGGGGATATGGCTACACCTTC. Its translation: CASSQGPLQGGYGYTF.

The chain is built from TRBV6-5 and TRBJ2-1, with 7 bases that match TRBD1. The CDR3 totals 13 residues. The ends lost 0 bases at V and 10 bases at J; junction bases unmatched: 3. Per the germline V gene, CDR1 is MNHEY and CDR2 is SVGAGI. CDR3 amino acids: CASSYSRTGEQFF. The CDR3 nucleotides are TGTGCCAGCAGTTACTCTCGGACAGGAGAGCAGTTCTTC.

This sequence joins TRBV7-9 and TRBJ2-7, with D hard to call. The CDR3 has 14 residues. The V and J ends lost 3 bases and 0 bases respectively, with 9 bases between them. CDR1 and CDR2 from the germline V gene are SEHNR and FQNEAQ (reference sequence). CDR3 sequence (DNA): TGTGCCAGCAGCTTTGACTTGAGCTCCTACGAGCAGTACTTC. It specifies CASSFDLSSYEQYF.